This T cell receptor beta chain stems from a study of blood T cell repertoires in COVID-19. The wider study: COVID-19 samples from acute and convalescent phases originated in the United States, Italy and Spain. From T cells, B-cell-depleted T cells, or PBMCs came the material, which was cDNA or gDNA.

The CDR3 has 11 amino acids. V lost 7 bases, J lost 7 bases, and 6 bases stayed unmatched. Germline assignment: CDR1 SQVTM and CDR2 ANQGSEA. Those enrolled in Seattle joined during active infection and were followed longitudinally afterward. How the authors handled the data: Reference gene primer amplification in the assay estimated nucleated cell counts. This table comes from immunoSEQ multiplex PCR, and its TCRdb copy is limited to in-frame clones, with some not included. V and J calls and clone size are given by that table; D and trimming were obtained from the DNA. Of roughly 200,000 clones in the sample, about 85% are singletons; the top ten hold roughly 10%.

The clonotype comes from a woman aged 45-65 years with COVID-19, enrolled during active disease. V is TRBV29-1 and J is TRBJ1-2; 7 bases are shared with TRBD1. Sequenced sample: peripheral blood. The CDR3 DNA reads TGCAGCGCCCGACAGGGTACTGGCTACACCTTC. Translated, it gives CSARQGTGYTF.